The clone carrying this T cell receptor (beta chain) occurred a few times. Its matching antigen is unknown. The data stem from a study of beta chain features in type 1 diabetes. Study-wide results and caveats: There was a moderate but significant shortening of TCRB CDR3s in all four CD4+ subsets of Type 1 diabetes patients. Patients' naive, central memory and Treg TCRB repertoires seemed closer to one another than those of healthy donors. Using cDNA template may skew counts toward highly expressing activated cells.

Every isolated RNA sample was fully reverse transcribed, so sequencing captured expressed TCRB transcripts. Assay: immunoSEQ multiplex PCR; the TCRdb copy retains only in-frame clones and omits some. The data show under 900,000 clones, 15% to 20% seen once. In total, each donor contributed a single heparinised blood draw that averaged around 110 mL. Germline CDR1 ENHRY, CDR2 SYGVKD. The CDR3 spans 17 residues. V shed 4 bases and J shed 1 base, with 18 bases lying between them. Sample: naive CD4+ T cells from blood. This TCR came from a woman between 18 and 29 years old in good health. The genes are TRBV10-3 and TRBJ2-3; a possible D gene is TRBD1 (5 bases). For the CDR3, the DNA is TGTGCCATCAGTGGTTCTACATCGACACAGGGCACAGATACGCAGTATTTT. Its protein is CAISGSTSTQGTDTQYF.